The clone carrying this T cell receptor beta chain is medium-sized in the sample. Its antigen is unknown. The sample comes from a study of T cell repertoires in aging, cancer and after chemotherapy. In the study overall: About 9 million TCR reads were in the whole dataset.

General study points: Immunological memory after chemotherapy cannot be judged from the repertoire data. Compared with age-matched healthy donors, untreated hematological or solid cancer patients showed higher blood TCR clonality.

Peripheral blood genomic DNA, not sorted cells or RNA, was the template. Trimming shortened V by 4 bases and J by 15 bases, and 19 bases separated the two germline ends. From germline, CDR1 is SEHNR and CDR2 FQNEAQ (reference sequence). This CDR3 is built from 13 residues. TRB rearrangements spanning V, D and J were amplified using mixed TRB-A/B primers. One entry per CDR3 protein results from TCRdb running MiXCR on the multiplex PCR reads. This sample yields about 10,000 distinct CDR3 sequences, of which roughly a quarter are seen a single time; under 2% belongs to the top ten. This receptor was identified in a human donor in good health. Sequencing was carried out using blood. The rearrangement joins TRBV7-9 to TRBJ2-1; D may correspond to TRBD1 or TRBD2 (6 bases each). In DNA form, the CDR3 reads TGTGCCAGCAGCTCAGCCACGGGGGCCCGAGGGTTCTTC. Protein: CASSSATGARGFF.